The rows below give T cell receptor beta chains drawn from one sample of a study of human T cells and chemical hapten exposure. One entry per CDR3 protein, called by TCRdb with MiXCR from the RACE reads. The sample has 35,000 to 45,000 distinct CDR3 sequences; around 9.3% are singletons. This specimen consisted of whole blood, obtained in connection with sensitization to the hapten diphenylcyclopropenone (DPC). Receptor source: a woman in her forties with alopecia areata. Some clones in this sample may be carry-over from other donors' samples. CDR3s include the opening cysteine and the closing phenylalanine or tryptophan. Fields, in order: J gene, V gene, clone size, D gene, CDR3 DNA, CDR3 protein. A D gene is named only where the DNA matches it firmly. Expanded clones get a size class; other rows say once, few or many, or leave the size out.

J gene: TRBJ1-1; V gene: TRBV28; clone size: many; D gene: .; CDR3 DNA: TGTGCCTCCCTCTCGGGGTACACTGAAGCTTTCTTT; CDR3 protein: CASLSGYTEAFF
J gene: TRBJ2-7; V gene: TRBV10-2; clone size: few; D gene: TRBD1; CDR3 DNA: TGCGCCAGCAGACACCGGGACAGGGCTTCCTACGAGCAGTACTTC; CDR3 protein: CASRHRDRASYEQYF
J gene: TRBJ1-2; V gene: TRBV11-2; clone size: many; D gene: .; CDR3 DNA: TGTGCCAGCAGCTTATTCACAGCTAACTATGGCTACACCTTC; CDR3 protein: CASSLFTANYGYTF
J gene: TRBJ1-1; V gene: TRBV20-1; clone size: many; D gene: .; CDR3 DNA: TGCAGTGCTAGAGCCCCACGGCAGGTCAACACTGAAGCTTTCTTT; CDR3 protein: CSARAPRQVNTEAFF
J gene: TRBJ2-7; V gene: TRBV28; clone size: few; D gene: .; CDR3 DNA: TGTGCCAGCAGCCCGCGCCCCAGACAGGTGAACGAGCAGTACTTC; CDR3 protein: CASSPRPRQVNEQYF
J gene: TRBJ2-5; V gene: TRBV2; clone size: few; D gene: TRBD2; CDR3 DNA: TGTGCCAGCAGGGGGACTAGCGGCGTTCCCCAAGAGACCCAGTACTTC; CDR3 protein: CASRGTSGVPQETQYF
J gene: TRBJ2-7; V gene: TRBV10-2; clone size: many; D gene: .; CDR3 DNA: TGCGCCAGCCAGGGCAGCTCCTACGAGCAGTACTTC; CDR3 protein: CASQGSSYEQYF
J gene: TRBJ2-2; V gene: TRBV29-1; clone size: many; D gene: .; CDR3 DNA: TGCAGCGTGGGGCGGTCCGGGGAGCTGTTTTTT; CDR3 protein: CSVGRSGELFF
J gene: TRBJ2-6; V gene: TRBV28; clone size: many; D gene: .; CDR3 DNA: TGTGCCAGCAGGGGAACAGGGATTATATCTGGGGCCAACGTCCTGACTTTC; CDR3 protein: CASRGTGIISGANVLTF
J gene: TRBJ1-3; V gene: TRBV11-2; clone size: .; D gene: .; CDR3 DNA: TGTGCCAGCAGCTTCTTGAGTGAGAGCTCTGGAAACACCATATATTTT; CDR3 protein: CASSFLSESSGNTIYF
J gene: TRBJ2-3; V gene: TRBV5-1; clone size: .; D gene: .; CDR3 DNA: TGCGCCAGCAGACAGGGGACTTCTAGCACAGATACGCAGTATTTT; CDR3 protein: CASRQGTSSTDTQYF
J gene: TRBJ2-3; V gene: TRBV28; clone size: few; D gene: .; CDR3 DNA: TGTGCCAGCAGTTTAGTCACCCGCACAGATACGCAGTATTTT; CDR3 protein: CASSLVTRTDTQYF
J gene: TRBJ1-1; V gene: TRBV2; clone size: many; D gene: .; CDR3 DNA: TGTGCCAGCGGTCGGGAGAGGGCTGAAGCTTTCTTT; CDR3 protein: CASGRERAEAFF
J gene: TRBJ2-1; V gene: TRBV7-3; clone size: many; D gene: TRBD1; CDR3 DNA: TGTGCCAGCAGCTTAGGCACAGGGGTTCTCAATGAGCAGTTCTTC; CDR3 protein: CASSLGTGVLNEQFF
J gene: TRBJ2-1; V gene: TRBV7-2; clone size: many; D gene: .; CDR3 DNA: TGTGCCAGCAGCTCTACAGGGACCTCCTCCTACAATGAGCAGTTCTTC; CDR3 protein: CASSSTGTSSYNEQFF
J gene: TRBJ2-2; V gene: TRBV2; clone size: .; D gene: .; CDR3 DNA: TGTGCCAGCAGGCAGACAAGGGTGAACACCGGGGAGCTGTTTTTT; CDR3 protein: CASRQTRVNTGELFF
J gene: TRBJ1-1; V gene: TRBV29-1; clone size: many; D gene: .; CDR3 DNA: TGCAGCGTTGATCGGAAACACACTGAAGCTTTCTTT; CDR3 protein: CSVDRKHTEAFF
J gene: TRBJ2-2; V gene: TRBV7-7; clone size: many; D gene: .; CDR3 DNA: TGTGCCAGCAGCGCGGGGTCCGGGGAGCTGTTTTTT; CDR3 protein: CASSAGSGELFF
J gene: TRBJ2-7; V gene: TRBV6-2/TRBV6-3; clone size: many; D gene: TRBD1; CDR3 DNA: TGTGCCAGCGGACAGGGAGACTCCTACGAGCAGTACTTC; CDR3 protein: CASGQGDSYEQYF
J gene: TRBJ1-6; V gene: TRBV5-1; clone size: many; D gene: TRBD1; CDR3 DNA: TGCGCCAGCAGCTCGGAGACAGGGCTCAATTCACCCCTCCACTTT; CDR3 protein: CASSSETGLNSPLHF
J gene: TRBJ1-1; V gene: TRBV7-2; clone size: .; D gene: .; CDR3 DNA: TGTGCCAGCAGCGTTATGACATTGAACACTGAAGCTTTCTTT; CDR3 protein: CASSVMTLNTEAFF
J gene: TRBJ2-1; V gene: TRBV6-5; clone size: many; D gene: .; CDR3 DNA: TGTGCCAGCTCGGGTAGAGAATACAATGAGCAGTTCTTC; CDR3 protein: CASSGREYNEQFF
J gene: TRBJ1-2; V gene: TRBV20-1; clone size: many; D gene: .; CDR3 DNA: TGCAGTGCTCGCACCGGACAGACGCCTAGGGGCTACACCTTC; CDR3 protein: CSARTGQTPRGYTF
J gene: TRBJ2-5; V gene: TRBV20-1; clone size: few; D gene: TRBD2; CDR3 DNA: TGCAGTGCTAGAGATGGGACTAGCGGGGAGACCCAGTACTTC; CDR3 protein: CSARDGTSGETQYF
J gene: TRBJ1-2; V gene: TRBV27; clone size: .; D gene: TRBD1; CDR3 DNA: TGTGCCAGCAGTTTTTTCCCAGCTCAGGGGGGGTCGGGCTACACCTTC; CDR3 protein: CASSFFPAQGGSGYTF
J gene: TRBJ2-1; V gene: TRBV20-1; clone size: many; D gene: .; CDR3 DNA: TGCAGTGCTAGAGAGGTAGCTCCGGACAATGAGCAGTTCTTC; CDR3 protein: CSAREVAPDNEQFF
J gene: TRBJ2-5; V gene: TRBV12-3/TRBV12-4; clone size: many; D gene: TRBD2; CDR3 DNA: TGTGCCAGCTCCCCCAATCTAGCGGGGGCACGAGAGACCCAGTACTTC; CDR3 protein: CASSPNLAGARETQYF